This passage covers 8 T cell receptor beta chains from one sample sequenced in a study of T cell responses to AZD1222 COVID-19 vaccine. Here immunoSEQ multiplex PCR was the method, and the copy in TCRdb shows in-frame clones only, minus some. The table records tens of thousands of clones, over 80% of them present only once. This specimen consisted of peripheral blood, obtained on day 0 of AZD1222 vaccination. All receptors come from an adult in good health.

The chain links TRBV28 to TRBJ2-7, with D maybe TRBD1 (5 bases). CDR1 is MDHEN, CDR2 SYDVKM, per germline. The CDR3 spans 14 residues. The V and J ends lost 2 bases and 2 bases respectively, with 10 bases between them. Written as DNA, the CDR3 is TGTGCCAGCAGTTTACCAGGGAATCCCTACGAGCAGTACTTC. Translation gives CASSLPGNPYEQYF.

J is TRBJ2-2 and V is TRBV11-3; D gene unclear. Germline loops: CDR1 SGHNT, CDR2 YENEEA. The CDR3 runs 16 residues. Trimming left V 4 bases short and J 7 bases short, with 19 bases between. Here the CDR3 reads CASSSARVLWDGELFF. CDR3 DNA sequence: TGTGCCAGCAGCTCCGCCCGGGTCCTCTGGGACGGGGAGCTGTTTTTT. Looking up the rest from reference TRBV11-3 and TRBJ2-2 gives the full variable domain: EAGVVQSPRYKIIEKKQPVAFWCNPISGHNTLYWYLQNLGQGPELLIRYENEEAVDDSQLPKDRFSAERLKGVDSTLKIQPAELGDSAVYLCASSSARVLWDGELFFGEGSRLTVL.

The gene calls are TRBV28 and TRBJ1-4, with D unclear. From germline, CDR1 is MDHEN and CDR2 SYDVKM. V shed 3 bases and J shed 7 bases, with 12 bases lying between them. There are 14 residues in the CDR3. CDR3: CASSLRRKIEKLFF. The CDR3 coding sequence is TGTGCCAGCAGTTTGAGGCGGAAGATTGAAAAACTGTTTTTT.

V is TRBV12-3 or TRBV12-4 and J is TRBJ1-1; D is undetermined. V lost 3 bases, J lost 4 bases, and 6 bases lay in between. The CDR3 has 12 amino acids. CDR3 nucleotides: TGTGCCAGCAGTTTTACTGGCACTGAAGCTTTCTTT. Encoded protein: CASSFTGTEAFF.

This sequence joins TRBV28 and TRBJ2-1; D ambiguous. CDR1 and CDR2 (germline): MDHEN, SYDVKM. V lost 5 bases, J lost 7 bases, and 3 bases lay in between. The length of the CDR3 is 10 residues. This CDR3 reads CASSLNEQFF. Here the CDR3 DNA reads TGTGCCAGCAGTCTAAATGAGCAGTTCTTC.

The chain has TRBV12-5 and TRBJ1-2; 7 nucleotides match TRBD1. From germline, CDR1 is LGHNT and CDR2 FRNRAP. The CDR3 is 19 residues long. The V and J ends lost 2 bases and 5 bases, in that order; junction bases with no gene match: 20. Here the CDR3 reads CASGLYAGSNDRVFYGYTF. CDR3 sequence (DNA): TGTGCTAGTGGTTTGTACGCGGGGTCGAACGACAGGGTATTTTATGGCTACACCTTC.

The CDR3 DNA reads as TGTGCCAGCAGCCCCCCTACAGCGAAAGCTTTCTTT. Translated: CASSPPTAKAFF. The chain couples TRBV12-3 or TRBV12-4 to TRBJ1-1; D not resolved. CDR3 size: 12 residues. V dropped 6 bases and J dropped 9 bases, with 14 bases sitting between them.

This clone was seen a single time. The V call is TRBV7-9, the J call TRBJ2-3; no clear D gene. Germline loops: CDR1 SEHNR, CDR2 FQNEAQ (reference sequence). V lost 5 bases and J lost 7, with 16 bases in between. The CDR3 has 14 amino acids. In DNA, the CDR3 is TGTGCCAGCAGCCGACCCCTGGAGCATAATACGCAGTATTTT. Translation gives CASSRPLEHNTQYF.